This record covers a single TCR beta chain. Its antigen specificity is not known. At one end, the junction sequence differs from germline, possibly due to a read error. The CDR3 runs 17 amino acids, cysteine and phenylalanine included. Solely the CDR3 DNA is kept, with 51 bases framed from the first base. Per the germline V gene, SGHAT is the CDR1 and FQNNGV is the CDR2. This specimen comes from a study of blood T cells in healthy people across ages (dated by TCRdb to about 2015). Context from the whole study: In model experiments, template switching captured roughly one uniquely barcoded TCR beta cDNA molecule for every two T cells. Using the same blood draw, the study looked at two additional independent replicas of 1 million unique cDNA reads for two donors, one aged 18 to 29 and the other aged 80 or older. To avoid experimental bias, donors of different ages were spread randomly across the sequencing lanes. The study measured age-related changes in TCR beta repertoire diversity using deep sequencing normalized with unique cDNA molecular identifiers. The donors were divided into four age groups: young (average about 16 years), middle-aged (around 37), aged (roughly 66) and long-lived (approximately 74). General conclusions and limits of the study: Compared with the aged group, the long-lived group had more naive CD4+ T cells, fewer expanded clones and increased TCR diversity, suggesting age selection. The percentage of naive T cells measured by flow cytometry correlated strongly with observed TCR beta diversity. As age increased, observed TCR beta diversity per million T cells dropped in a roughly linear way, and a significant reduction was already evident by age about 36. Since profiling was done on bulk unsorted PBMCs, naive and antigen-experienced compartments could not be conclusively compared. Donor CMV infection status was unknown, potentially confounding age-related changes in expanded clonotypes. Total diversity estimates from one million sequenced T cells were considered lower bounds and underestimates.

The library was built by means of 5' RACE. TCRdb lists the instrument as Illumina HiSeq 2500. A second PCR of about 7 to 12 cycles was run with a J-beta primer mix and a sample-barcoded 5' primer. A unique molecular identifier was introduced onto each TCR beta cDNA molecule by a template-switch 5' adaptor carrying 12 random nucleotides. Each sample yielded at least 2.5 million CDR3-containing paired-end reads. First-strand cDNA synthesis was performed from all RNA using the Mint cDNA synthesis kit, with priming by a TRBC-specific oligonucleotide. Following uracil-DNA glycosylase treatment, all cDNA underwent a first 18-cycle PCR with the universal primers M1SS and BC2_uni_R. The paper's processing steps were these. For normalization, 1 million high-quality reads, each with a distinct molecular identifier, were randomly selected from each sample. Instead of being binned into consensus sequences, reads that shared molecular identifiers were thrown out. MiTCR, with a Q25 quality threshold and the strictest error-elimination algorithm, was used for CDR3 identification, clonotype clustering and error correction. A nonparametric unseen species model with Euler transformation was used to estimate lower-bound total TCR beta diversity. TCRdb applied fastp at Q25 and MiXCR to the public reads, then kept only in-frame beta chains. Rows matching on CDR3 protein sequence are summarized as one entry with the most common DNA and genes. The V and J calls and clone size are TCRdb's, not the authors'. Here the sample has more than 700,000 distinct CDR3 sequences; 35% to 50% occur a single time. 15% to 20% of the sample rests with the top ten.

The roughly 39 donors, aged roughly 6 to 90 years, were systemically healthy Caucasian individuals from Russia. Around 10 milliliters of peripheral blood were collected from each donor into EDTA-treated Vacutainer tubes. Ficoll-Paque density-gradient centrifugation was used to isolate PBMCs, with at least 6 million obtained per sample. Total RNA was extracted from PBMCs with Trizol reagent, with at least 5.5 micrograms obtained per sample. Naive CD45RAhigh/CD27high T cell percentages were measured by flow cytometry on a PBMC aliquot from every donor. Input material: blood. This receptor was taken from a man older than 75 in good health. This sequence uses TRBV11-2 and TRBJ2-7; 13 of the junction bases match TRBD2. The CDR3 reads CACSLSTGLAGVYEQYF. The DNA sequence follows: TGTGCCTGCAGCTTAAGCACCGGACTAGCGGGAGTCTACGAGCAGTACTTC.